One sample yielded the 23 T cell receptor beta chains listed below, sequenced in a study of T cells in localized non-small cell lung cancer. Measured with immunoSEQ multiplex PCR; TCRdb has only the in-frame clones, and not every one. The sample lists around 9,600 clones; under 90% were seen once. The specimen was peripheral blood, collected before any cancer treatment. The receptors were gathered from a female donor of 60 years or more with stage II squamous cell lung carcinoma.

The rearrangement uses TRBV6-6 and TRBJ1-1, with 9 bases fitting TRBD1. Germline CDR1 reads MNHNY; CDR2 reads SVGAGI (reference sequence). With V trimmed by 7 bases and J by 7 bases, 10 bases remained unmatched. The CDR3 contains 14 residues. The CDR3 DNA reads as TGTGCCAGCAAAACAGACAGGGGGTTAGGTGAAGCTTTCTTT. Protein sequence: CASKTDRGLGEAFF.

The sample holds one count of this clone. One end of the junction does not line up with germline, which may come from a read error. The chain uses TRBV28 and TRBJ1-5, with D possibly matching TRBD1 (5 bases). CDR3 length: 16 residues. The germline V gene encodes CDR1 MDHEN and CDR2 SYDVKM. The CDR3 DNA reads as TGTGCCAGCAGTGAAACGCCGGGGACGCCTCCTGTCCTCCTTTTTTTT. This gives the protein CASSETPGTPPVLLFF.

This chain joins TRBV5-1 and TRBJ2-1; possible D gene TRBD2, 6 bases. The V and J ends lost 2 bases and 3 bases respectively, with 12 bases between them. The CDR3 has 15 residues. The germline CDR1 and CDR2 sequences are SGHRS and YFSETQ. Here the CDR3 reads CASSLSPGGYNEQFF. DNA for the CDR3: TGCGCCAGCAGCTTATCCCCCGGGGGCTACAATGAGCAGTTCTTC.

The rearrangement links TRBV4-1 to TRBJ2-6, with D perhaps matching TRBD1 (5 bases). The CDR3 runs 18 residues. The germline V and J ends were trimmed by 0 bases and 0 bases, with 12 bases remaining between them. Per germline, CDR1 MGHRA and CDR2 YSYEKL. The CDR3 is CASSQEGHPFSGANVLTF. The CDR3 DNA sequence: TGCGCCAGCAGCCAAGAGGGGCATCCTTTCTCTGGGGCCAACGTCCTGACTTTC.

The CDR3 bases are TGCGCCAGCAGCTTGGACCCGGGGCGAATAGAGACCCAGTACTTC. Encoded protein: CASSLDPGRIETQYF. The chain is built from TRBV5-1 and TRBJ2-5; D is possibly TRBD1 or TRBD2 (5 bases each). Germline CDR1 and CDR2: SGHRS and YFSETQ. Trimming removed 0 bases at V and 4 bases at J, with 13 bases between. There are 15 residues in the CDR3. Supplemented by reference TRBV5-1 and TRBJ2-5, the full variable domain reads KAGVTQTPRYLIKTRGQQVTLSCSPISGHRSVSWYQQTPGQGLQFLFEYFSETQRNKGNFPGRFSGRQFSNSRSEMNVSTLELGDSALYLCASSLDPGRIETQYFGPGTRLLVL.

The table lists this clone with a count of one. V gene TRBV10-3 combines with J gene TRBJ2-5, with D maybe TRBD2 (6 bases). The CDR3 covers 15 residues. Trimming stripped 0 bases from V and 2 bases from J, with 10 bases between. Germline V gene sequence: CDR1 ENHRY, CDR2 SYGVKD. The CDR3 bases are TGTGCCATCAGTGAGTCGGGGGGAAAACAAGAGACCCAGTACTTC. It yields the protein CAISESGGKQETQYF.

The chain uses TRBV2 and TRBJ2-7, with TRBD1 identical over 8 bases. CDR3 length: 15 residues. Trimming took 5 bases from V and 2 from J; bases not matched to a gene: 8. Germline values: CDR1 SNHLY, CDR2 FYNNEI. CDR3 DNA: TGTGCCAGCAGTTTAACAGGGGGAATGGCCTACGAGCAGTACGTC. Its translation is CASSLTGGMAYEQYV.

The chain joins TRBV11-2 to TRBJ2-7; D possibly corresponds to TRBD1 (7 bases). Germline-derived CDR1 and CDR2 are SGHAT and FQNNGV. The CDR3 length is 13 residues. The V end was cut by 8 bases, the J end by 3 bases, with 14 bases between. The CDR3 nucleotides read TGTGCCAGCTCCAGGGGGGCTTACTACGAGCAGTACGTC. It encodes CASSRGAYYEQYV.

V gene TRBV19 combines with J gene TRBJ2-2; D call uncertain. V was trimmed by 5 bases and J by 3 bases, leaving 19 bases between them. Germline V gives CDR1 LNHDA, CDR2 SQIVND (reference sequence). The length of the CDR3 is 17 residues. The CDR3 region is CASSLKIVPTHTGELFF. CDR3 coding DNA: TGTGCCAGTAGTCTTAAAATAGTTCCGACACACACCGGGGAGCTGTTTTTT.

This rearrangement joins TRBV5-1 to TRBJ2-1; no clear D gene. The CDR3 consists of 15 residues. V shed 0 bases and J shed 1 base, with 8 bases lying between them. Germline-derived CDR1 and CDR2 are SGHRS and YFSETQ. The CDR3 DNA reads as TGCGCCAGCAGCTTGGCCGTGACTTCCTACAATGAGCAGTTCTTC. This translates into CASSLAVTSYNEQFF.

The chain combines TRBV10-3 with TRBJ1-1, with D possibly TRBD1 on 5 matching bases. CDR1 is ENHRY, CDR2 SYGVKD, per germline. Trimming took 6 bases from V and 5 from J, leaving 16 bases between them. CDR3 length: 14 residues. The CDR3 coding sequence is TGTGCCATCAGGATTGATCGGGACCGAACTGAAGCTTTCTTT. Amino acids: CAIRIDRDRTEAFF.

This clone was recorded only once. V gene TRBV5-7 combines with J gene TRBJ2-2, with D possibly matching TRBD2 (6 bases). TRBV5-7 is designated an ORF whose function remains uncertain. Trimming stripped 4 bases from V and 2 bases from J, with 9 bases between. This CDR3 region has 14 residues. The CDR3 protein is CASSPGLNTGELFF. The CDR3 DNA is TGTGCCAGCAGCCCGGGACTTAACACCGGGGAGCTGTTTTTT.

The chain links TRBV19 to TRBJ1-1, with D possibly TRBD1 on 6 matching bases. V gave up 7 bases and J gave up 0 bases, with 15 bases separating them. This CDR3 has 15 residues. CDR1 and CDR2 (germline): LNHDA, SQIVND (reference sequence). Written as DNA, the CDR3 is TGTGCCAGTAATGGGGGCCAGGTTGTGAACACTGAAGCTTTCTTT. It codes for CASNGGQVVNTEAFF.

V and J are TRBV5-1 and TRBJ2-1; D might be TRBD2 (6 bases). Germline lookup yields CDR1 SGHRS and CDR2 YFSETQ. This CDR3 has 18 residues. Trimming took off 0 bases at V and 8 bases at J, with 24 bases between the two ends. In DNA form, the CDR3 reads TGCGCCAGCAGCTTGGATGGGCGGCCTAGCGCCGGTATGGATGAGCAGTTCTTC. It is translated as CASSLDGRPSAGMDEQFF.

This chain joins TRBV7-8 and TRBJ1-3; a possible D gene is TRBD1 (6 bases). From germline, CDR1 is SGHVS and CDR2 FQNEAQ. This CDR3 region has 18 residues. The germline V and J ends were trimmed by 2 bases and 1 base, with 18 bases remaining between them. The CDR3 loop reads CASSLRGALVESGNTIYF. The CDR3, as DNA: TGTGCCAGCAGCTTAAGGGGGGCGCTGGTAGAATCTGGAAACACCATATATTTT.

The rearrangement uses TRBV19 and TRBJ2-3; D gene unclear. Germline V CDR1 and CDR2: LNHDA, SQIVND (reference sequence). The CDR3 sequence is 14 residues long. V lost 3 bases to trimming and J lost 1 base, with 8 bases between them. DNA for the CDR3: TGTGCCAGTAGTATGGGTAGGGGCACAGATACGCAGTATTTT. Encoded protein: CASSMGRGTDTQYF.

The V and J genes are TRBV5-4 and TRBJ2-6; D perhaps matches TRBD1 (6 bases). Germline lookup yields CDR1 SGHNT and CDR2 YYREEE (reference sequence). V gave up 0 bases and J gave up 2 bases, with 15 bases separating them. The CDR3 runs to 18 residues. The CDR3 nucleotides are TGTGCCAGCAGCTTGGGGGGGCAGCTTCGCACTGGGGCCAACGTCCTGACTTTC. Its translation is CASSLGGQLRTGANVLTF.

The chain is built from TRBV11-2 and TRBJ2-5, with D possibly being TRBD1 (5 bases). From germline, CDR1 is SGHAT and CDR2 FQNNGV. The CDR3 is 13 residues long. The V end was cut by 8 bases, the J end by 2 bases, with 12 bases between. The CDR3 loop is CASGQGVQETQYF. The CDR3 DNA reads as TGTGCCAGCGGGCAGGGTGTACAAGAGACCCAGTACTTC.

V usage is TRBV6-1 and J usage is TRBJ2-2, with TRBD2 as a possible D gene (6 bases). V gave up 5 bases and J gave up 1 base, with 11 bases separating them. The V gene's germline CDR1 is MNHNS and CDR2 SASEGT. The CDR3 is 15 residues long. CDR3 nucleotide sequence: TGTGCCAGCAGTCCCCGGCGGGAGAACACCGGGGAGCTGTTTTTT. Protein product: CASSPRRENTGELFF.

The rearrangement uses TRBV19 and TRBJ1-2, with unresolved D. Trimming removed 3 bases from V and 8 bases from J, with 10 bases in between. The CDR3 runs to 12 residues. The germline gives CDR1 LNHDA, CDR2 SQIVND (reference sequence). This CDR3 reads CASSINQRGYTF. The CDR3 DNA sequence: TGTGCCAGTAGTATTAACCAGAGAGGCTACACCTTC.

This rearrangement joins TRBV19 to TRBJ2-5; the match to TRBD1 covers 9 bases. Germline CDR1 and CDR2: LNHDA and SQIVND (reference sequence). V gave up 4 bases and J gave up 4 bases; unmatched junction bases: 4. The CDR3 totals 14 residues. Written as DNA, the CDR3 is TGTGCCAGTAGTAGCCACAGGGGGCGAGAGACCCAGTACTTC. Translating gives CASSSHRGRETQYF.

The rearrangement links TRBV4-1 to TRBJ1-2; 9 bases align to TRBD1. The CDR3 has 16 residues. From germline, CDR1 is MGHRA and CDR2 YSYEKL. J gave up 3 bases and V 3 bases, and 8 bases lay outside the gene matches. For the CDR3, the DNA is TGCGCCAGCAGCCAGGCTACAGGGGGCGCCGACTATGGCTACACCTTC. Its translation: CASSQATGGADYGYTF.

The CDR3 loop reads CASSGVDYNEQFF. The CDR3 DNA is TGTGCCAGCAGTGGGGTGGACTACAATGAGCAGTTCTTC. The chain couples TRBV25-1 to TRBJ2-1; the D is unclear. V dropped 4 bases and J dropped 3 bases, with 7 bases sitting between them. Germline V lookup: CDR1 MGHDK, CDR2 SYGVNS. The CDR3 has 13 amino acids.